The next 11 T cell receptor beta chains were all read from a single sample in a study of blood T cell repertoires in COVID-19. Only in-frame clones appear in the TCRdb table, and some are missing; sequencing was by immunoSEQ multiplex PCR. The sample shows a few hundred thousand clones, 70% to 90% of them seen only once. Sequenced input: PBMCs or T cells enriched from blood (not recorded which). Receptors originate from a woman in her fifties or sixties who had recovered from COVID-19.

The chain carries TRBV5-6 and TRBJ1-2, with TRBD1 matching over 8 bases. V gave up 0 bases and J gave up 3 bases; unmatched junction bases: 4. The CDR3 loop spans 15 amino acids. Germline V CDR1 and CDR2: SGHDT, YYEEEE. CDR3 in amino acids: CASSLGTGHHYGYTF. In DNA, the CDR3 is TGTGCCAGCAGCTTGGGGACAGGGCATCACTATGGCTACACCTTC.

V gene TRBV9 combines with J gene TRBJ1-4, with a possible D match to TRBD1 (6 bases). CDR3 length: 14 residues. The germline gives CDR1 SGDLS, CDR2 YYNGEE. V dropped 0 bases and J dropped 7 bases, with 10 bases sitting between them. The chain's CDR3 is CASSVDQGIEKLFF. Written as DNA, the CDR3 is TGTGCCAGCAGCGTAGATCAGGGGATTGAAAAACTGTTTTTT.

The chain has TRBV3-1 (or the pseudogene TRBV3-2) and TRBJ1-1; no firm D call. There are 13 residues in the CDR3. Trimming took off 7 bases at V and 6 bases at J, with 15 bases between the two ends. Germline V CDR1 and CDR2: LGHDT, YNNKEL (reference sequence). CDR3 sequence reads: CASTPFEHAEAFF. The DNA of the CDR3 is TGTGCCAGCACCCCTTTTGAACATGCTGAAGCTTTCTTT.

The V call is TRBV5-1, the J call TRBJ2-5; 8 bases are a match to TRBD2. The germline CDR1 and CDR2 sequences are SGHRS and YFSETQ. V was pared by 4 bases and J by 4 bases, with 12 bases of the junction left unmatched. There are 16 residues in the CDR3. The CDR3 region has the DNA TGCGCCAGCAGCCCGGGACGGGGCGGGAGGTCAGAGACCCAGTACTTC. Translation gives CASSPGRGGRSETQYF.

The rearrangement uses TRBV19 and TRBJ1-5; perhaps TRBD1 as D (6 bases). With 1 base removed from V and 7 bases from J, the gap between germline ends came to 20 bases. Germline V gives CDR1 LNHDA, CDR2 SQIVND (reference sequence). The CDR3 spans 17 residues. CDR3 sequence: CASSIVPRQAGRQPQHF. The CDR3 DNA reads as TGTGCCAGTAGTATAGTTCCTCGACAGGCTGGGCGGCAGCCCCAGCATTTT.

The chain carries TRBV28 and TRBJ2-3; 10 nucleotides match TRBD1. Germline CDR1 MDHEN, CDR2 SYDVKM. The CDR3 runs 15 residues. V gave up 9 bases and J gave up 2 bases; unmatched junction bases: 8. DNA for the CDR3: TGTGCCAGTCGGACAGGGGGTAGAAACACAGATACGCAGTATTTT. It encodes CASRTGGRNTDTQYF.

The chain combines TRBV5-1 with TRBJ2-1, with TRBD2 matching over 10 bases. CDR1 SGHRS and CDR2 YFSETQ come from the germline V gene. The CDR3 is 16 amino acids. V trimming: 4 bases; J trimming: 8 bases; junction bases outside the gene matches: 12. The CDR3: CASSQKREGLSHEQFF. The CDR3 nucleotides are TGCGCCAGCAGCCAAAAGCGGGAGGGCCTTTCACATGAGCAGTTCTTC.

The rearrangement joins TRBV5-8 to TRBJ1-5, with a weak D call TRBD1 (6 bases). The CDR3 totals 17 residues. The V and J ends lost 0 bases and 3 bases respectively, with 16 bases between them. CDR1 and CDR2 (germline): SGHTS, YDEGEE. CDR3: CASSLVQGLSFNQPQHF. CDR3 in DNA: TGTGCCAGCAGCTTGGTGCAGGGGCTCTCTTTCAATCAGCCCCAGCATTTT. The variable domain in full, with the rest retrieved from reference TRBV5-8 and TRBJ1-5, is EAGVTQSPTHLIKTRGQQATLRCSPISGHTSVYWYQQALGLGLQFLLWYDEGEERNRGNFPPRFSGRQFPNYSSELNVNALELEDSALYLCASSLVQGLSFNQPQHFGDGTRLSIL.

The gene calls are TRBV21-1 and TRBJ1-3; the listed D gene, TRBD1, was not tested against the DNA. TRBV21-1 is classified as a pseudogene. CDR3 length equals 17 residues. CDR3 in amino acids: CASSHYSGQPSGNTIYF. CDR3 in DNA: TGTGCCAGCAGCCATTATTCAGGGCAGCCCTCTGGAAACACCATATATTTT.

This clone was seen once. The chain employs TRBV6-5 and TRBJ2-1; 8 bases are a match to TRBD2. From germline, CDR1 is MNHEY and CDR2 SVGAGI. The CDR3 totals 13 residues. V gave up 3 bases and J gave up 7 bases; unmatched junction bases: 2. The CDR3 protein is CASSYSGANEQFF. The CDR3 coding sequence is TGTGCCAGCAGTTATAGCGGGGCTAATGAGCAGTTCTTC.

The chain has TRBV7-8 and TRBJ1-1; D gene unclear. CDR1 and CDR2 from the germline V gene are SGHVS and FQNEAQ. The CDR3 is made up of 13 amino acids. The V end was cut by 1 base, the J end by 8 bases, with 11 bases between. CDR3 sequence: CASSLDSGYEAFF. Written as DNA, the CDR3 is TGTGCCAGCAGCTTAGATAGCGGGTACGAAGCTTTCTTT.